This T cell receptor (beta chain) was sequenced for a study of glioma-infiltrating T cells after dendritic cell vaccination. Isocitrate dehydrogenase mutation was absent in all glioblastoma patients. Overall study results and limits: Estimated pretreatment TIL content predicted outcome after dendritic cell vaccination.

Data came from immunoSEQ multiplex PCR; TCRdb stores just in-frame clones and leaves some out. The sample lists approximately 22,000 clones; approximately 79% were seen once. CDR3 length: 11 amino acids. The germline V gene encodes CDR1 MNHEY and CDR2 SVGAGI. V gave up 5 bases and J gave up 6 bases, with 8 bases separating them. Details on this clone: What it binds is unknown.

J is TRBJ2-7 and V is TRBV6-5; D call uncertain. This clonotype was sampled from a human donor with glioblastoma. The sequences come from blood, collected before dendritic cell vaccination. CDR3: CASSTRFEQYF. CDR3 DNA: TGTGCCAGCAGTACCCGGTTCGAGCAGTACTTC.